This T cell receptor (beta chain) was identified in a study of beta chain features in type 1 diabetes (dated by TCRdb to 2016 to 2019). Broadly, across the study: Mean age, gender distribution, total cell number and subset yield were not different between patients and healthy donors. Regulatory and stem cell-like memory subsets were obtained from only 8 patients and roughly 8 healthy donors, while naive and central memory subsets were obtained from all 28 donors. In the study, recently diagnosed type 1 diabetes patients and matched healthy donors were compared on the TCRB repertoires of their sorted circulating CD4+ T cell subsets. A total of 90 million to 120 million sorted cells were examined across all samples, and a strong correlation was observed between cell number per subset and RNA yield.

A single peripheral blood draw of about 120 mL on average was collected from each donor into heparinised tubes. Using a panel that included CD45RO, CCR7, CD25, CD127, CD95 and CD27, naive, central memory, regulatory and stem cell-like memory CD4+ T cells were sorted on a BD FACSAria II. Purity was above 98% for every sorted population. PBMCs were isolated right away by Lymphoprep density gradient centrifugation and were stained directly, without culture. So that batch effects would be minimized, each experiment stained and sorted samples in pairs, pairing one healthy donor with one patient. The entire amount of isolated RNA was reverse transcribed using the High Capacity cDNA Reverse Transcription Kit, so the sequenced TCRB transcripts were expressed ones. Deep immunoSEQ sequencing was performed on naive, central memory and regulatory T cell samples, with an average of around 3.4 million total reads per sample. After sorted cells were lysed in RLT buffer, RNA was extracted with DNase-treated RNeasy Micro or Mini kits, with the choice depending on cell number. Each cell subset was processed on its own to prevent cross-contamination, while patient and healthy donor samples were processed together. Using the immunoSEQ multiplex PCR, TCRB sequences were amplified from cDNA into 87-bp fragments spanning the CDR3 region. Sequencing of the amplicons was performed on the Illumina HiSeq platform. The source study handled its data this way. Synthetic template baselines were used to correct PCR bias computationally, reads within Hamming distance 2 were collapsed together, and singletons that could not be merged were discarded. By aligning reads against IMGT, V, D and J genes, CDR3 length, and insertions or deletions at six rearrangement sites were assigned. Clonotype counts were normalized to sorted cell number within each subset before computing true diversity and Gini coefficients with the tcR R package. The overlap coefficient, calculated on TCRB nucleotide sequences, was used to quantify repertoire sharing. Out-of-frame TCRB sequences from naive cells were analyzed as a proxy for the pre-selection repertoire. TCRdb holds this immuneACCESS table with in-frame rearrangements only. Some clones are missing; in checked studies, unresolved V genes explain under half, and the rest has no known cause. The V and J calls and clone size are taken from that table; D and trimming were inferred from the DNA. The sample data list roughly 280,000 clones, and approximately 25% of these were observed just once. Of the sample, 0.012% falls within the top ten clones.

This clone has more than one count but fewer than ten. The antigen this receptor binds is unknown. No per-base quality is available; no much larger clone lies one base away. The paper as a whole reports these results and caveats: HLA sub-analyses involved small numbers of individuals, so any influence of HLA type on TCRB rearrangement remained unresolved. A moderate but significant shortening of TCRB CDR3 length was observed in type 1 diabetes patients in all four CD4+ subsets. Patients with type 1 diabetes made fewer insertions and deleted more nucleotides at VDJ recombination sites, implying thymic rearrangement abnormalities. Shorter templates might have been favored by PCR, but patient and control samples were amplified and corrected together, so both groups would have been affected equally by any skew. Naive, central memory and regulatory TCRB repertoires appeared to be more similar among patients than among healthy donors. Because cDNA was sequenced instead of genomic DNA, highly expressing activated cells could be over-represented, though the groups showed no difference in activation or CD3 levels.

The CDR3 measures 16 amino acids from cysteine to phenylalanine. Only the CDR3 portion is preserved as DNA: 48 bases, with reading frame beginning at the first base. Germline trimming: 3 bases from V, 6 bases from J; junction bases outside gene matches: 7. The germline V gene supplies CDR1 MGHDK and CDR2 SYGVNS. The rearrangement joined TRBV25-1 to TRBJ2-5; TRBD2 matches 13 bases in the middle. The TCR was taken from a woman in her thirties with type 1 diabetes. Sequenced material: naive CD4+ T cells from blood. The cell subset or site label here, explained by the study, means: true naive CD4+ T cells. Here the CDR3 is given as CASSDEGLAGYQTQYF. The bases are TGTGCCAGCAGTGATGAGGGACTAGCGGGATACCAGACCCAGTACTTC.